This T cell receptor beta chain was recorded in a study of blood T cell repertoires in COVID-19. The protocol was immunoSEQ multiplex PCR, while the TCRdb copy is restricted to in-frame clones and leaves out a portion. The sample has more than 25,000 clones; roughly 90% are singletons. The germline V and J ends were trimmed by 4 bases and 8 bases, with 16 bases remaining between them. The CDR3 spans 15 residues. Per the germline V gene, CDR1 is SGHDT and CDR2 is YYEEEE. The sequence came from a human donor in a cohort sampled during active COVID-19. The rearrangement joins TRBV5-6 to TRBJ1-6; D is undetermined. Sequenced sample: peripheral blood. The CDR3 loop is CASSRYVSRDSPLHF. As DNA, the CDR3 is TGTGCCAGCAGCCGTTACGTGAGCCGGGATTCACCCCTCCACTTT. The variable domain in full, with the rest retrieved from reference TRBV5-6 and TRBJ1-6, is DAGVTQSPTHLIKTRGQQVTLRCSPKSGHDTVSWYQQALGQGPQFIFQYYEEEERQRGNFPDRFSGHQFPNYSSELNVNALLLGDSALYLCASSRYVSRDSPLHFGNGTRLTVT.